The T cell receptor beta chain under discussion was sequenced for a study of graft-versus-host responses after intestinal transplantation (dated by TCRdb to the early 2020s). About the full investigation: Recipients received multivisceral, liver-intestinal, or isolated intestinal transplants. All recipients received anti-thymocyte globulin induction followed by maintenance tacrolimus and steroids for around 3 years. After intestinal transplantation, graft-versus-host and host-versus-graft alloreactive T cell clones were followed in the graft, circulation and bone marrow using bulk TCR-beta CDR3 sequencing. Alloreactive clones were identified by sequencing pre-transplant mixed lymphocyte reaction products and comparing these products with unstimulated pre-transplant donor and recipient T cells. Of the roughly 25 intestinal transplant recipients enrolled in the cohort, one of whom was a retransplant, a few patients without pretransplant specimens were excluded. Donor T cell macrochimerism was defined as a peak of at least 4% donor T cells among recipient peripheral blood mononuclear cells. Rather than going through the commercial service, samples from three later patients were sequenced in-house on an Illumina MiSeq and processed with MiXCR.

After transplant, bone marrow was aspirated from the posterior iliac crest or from another site chosen by the physician. A note on this clone: There is no known antigen for this receptor. Qualities for individual bases were not recorded, and no much larger clone is one base off.

Library prep was done by the immunoSEQ multiplex PCR assay. For most patients, high-throughput TCR-beta CDR3 sequencing of genomic DNA was performed by Adaptive Biotechnologies. Per the authors' processing: Adaptive's ImmunoSEQ software supplied the TCR sequencing data for 15 to 20 patients, while MiXCR and VDJtools were used to process a few other patients. CDR3 nucleotide sequences shared between donor and recipient were removed because their origin could not be assigned. To count as alloreactive, a clone needed at least 2-fold expansion over unstimulated cells and a minimum CFSE-low frequency of 0.002% (template counts) or 0.001% (read counts). Clones were considered mappable if detected in sequenced pre-transplant spleen, lymph node, or MLR CFSE-low populations of the donor or recipient. Cumulative frequency of alloreactive clones was calculated as a percentage of all sequences weighted by copy number. Here the immuneACCESS table is served through TCRdb, limited to in-frame sequences with V and J called. Missing clones are a known gap in these copies; in checked studies unresolved V genes cover under half, and the rest lacks a known reason. V, J and clone size reflect that table, while D and trimming were determined from the DNA. The sample profile shows approximately 14,000 clones; approximately 89% of them were found once. Jointly, the top ten make up roughly 6.6% of the sample.

CDR1 and CDR2 were assigned from the germline V gene as MDHEN and SYDVKM. Taken from cysteine to phenylalanine, the CDR3 has 10 residues. Of the read, only the CDR3 DNA is kept; its 30 bases are in frame from base 1. V gives up 5 bases and J gives up 2 bases, and the segment between their germline ends measures 0 bases. Overall study outcomes, separate from this receptor: Peak levels of circulating GvH clones were associated with declines in HvG clones early after transplant. GvH clones were detected in recipient bone marrow, and some of these GvH clones were observed earlier in ileal mucosa or blood, consistent with an intestinal mucosal origin. The relatively low number and heterogeneity of intestinal transplant patients limited the conclusions. In patients with donor T cell macrochimerism, the allografts had high GvH to HvG T cell clonal ratios.

The specimen comprised bone marrow, sampled approximately 120 days after intestinal transplantation. The chain is made from TRBV28 and TRBJ2-5; the D gene lacks a confident call. The sequence was obtained from a human patient who received an intestinal transplant, so some T cells may come from the graft donor. The nucleotide sequence reads TGTGCCAGCAGTCAAGAGACCCAGTACTTC. This is translated as CASSQETQYF.